Below, 14 T cell receptor beta chains from the same sample are listed, as sequenced in a study of T cells after yellow fever vaccination. One entry per CDR3 protein results from TCRdb running MiXCR on the 5' RACE reads. The table includes under 150,000 distinct CDR3 sequences, roughly 8.2% detected once. The sequences come from CD4+ T cells sorted from PBMCs, collected 5 days after the yellow fever booster vaccination. The receptors were gathered from a man aged 30 to 45 who received the YFV17D yellow fever vaccine.

This clonotype was counted ten times or more. The chain recombines TRBV12-3 or TRBV12-4 with TRBJ2-3; no clear D. The V end was cut by 3 bases, the J end by 2 bases, with 9 bases between. CDR3 size: 14 residues. As DNA, the CDR3 is TGTGCCAGCAGTTTTGGGCGGCACACAGATACGCAGTATTTT. Protein product: CASSFGRHTDTQYF.

The rearrangement uses TRBV7-2 and TRBJ2-7; no reliable D call. From germline, CDR1 is SGHTA and CDR2 FQGNSA. CDR3 length: 9 amino acids. The CDR3 here is CRAYGEQYF. The CDR3 region has the DNA TGTCGCGCGTATGGGGAGCAGTACTTC.

This clonotype was recorded at least ten times. V and J are TRBV2 and TRBJ1-2; D gene ambiguous. The CDR3 runs to 14 residues. From germline, CDR1 is SNHLY and CDR2 FYNNEI. V gave up 3 bases and J gave up 4 bases, with 12 bases separating them. The CDR3 coding sequence is TGTGCCAGCAGTGAGGTGGGCTTCGGCTATGGCTACACCTTC. This encodes CASSEVGFGYGYTF.

This clonotype was seen at least ten times. This chain links TRBV7-2 with TRBJ2-3, with TRBD1 identical over 9 bases. V shed 8 bases and J 5 bases; nucleotides not matched to a gene: 5. The CDR3 consists of 13 residues. The germline gives CDR1 SGHTA, CDR2 FQGNSA. The CDR3 DNA sequence: TGTGCCAGCGGCAGACAGGGGGGAGATACGCAGTATTTT. This sequence encodes CASGRQGGDTQYF.

This clonotype was observed many times. The V gene is TRBV9, the J gene TRBJ2-1; no clear D gene. CDR3 size: 15 residues. Germline V CDR1 and CDR2: SGDLS, YYNGEE. Trimming pared 3 bases from V and 4 bases from J, leaving 14 bases between. This chain's CDR3 is CASSAGGDSYNEQFF. In DNA, the CDR3 is TGTGCCAGCAGCGCAGGCGGAGACTCATACAATGAGCAGTTCTTC.

This clonotype has ten or more counts. The chain has TRBV29-1 and TRBJ2-5; D is unresolved. This CDR3 spans 12 amino acids. The germline CDR1 and CDR2 sequences are SQVTM and ANQGSEA. The V gene lost 4 bases and the J gene lost 5 bases, with 11 bases spanning the gap. DNA for the CDR3: TGCAGCGTTGTATGGGCTGGGGAGACCCAGTACTTC. It specifies CSVVWAGETQYF.

At least ten counts were recorded for this clonotype. The chain recombines TRBV7-2 with TRBJ2-3; TRBD2 matches 11 bases. CDR1 and CDR2 (germline): SGHTA, FQGNSA. V lost 4 bases and J lost 3; bases outside the gene matches: 3. The CDR3 length is 15 residues. Here the CDR3 reads CASSSRLAGTDTQYF. The DNA for the CDR3 is TGTGCCAGCAGCTCCCGACTAGCGGGGACAGATACGCAGTATTTT. The variable domain in full, completed from reference TRBV7-2 and TRBJ2-3, reads GAGVSQSPSNKVTEKGKDVELRCDPISGHTALYWYRQSLGQGLEFLIYFQGNSAPDKSGLPSDRFSAERTGGSVSTLTIQRTQQEDSAVYLCASSSRLAGTDTQYFGPGTRLTVL.

This clonotype was seen ten or more times. The chain joins TRBV20-1 to TRBJ2-3; TRBD2 matches at 7 bases. The germline V gene has CDR1 DFQATT and CDR2 SNEGSKA (reference sequence). V lost 0 bases and J lost 2; bases outside the gene matches: 5. The CDR3 has 15 amino acids. The CDR3 nucleotides are TGCAGTGCTAGAGATCCAGCGGGATCCACAGATACGCAGTATTTT. Its protein product is CSARDPAGSTDTQYF.

This clonotype was detected many times. The chain has TRBV5-1 and TRBJ2-2; possible D gene TRBD1, 5 bases. This CDR3 comprises 13 residues. Germline loops: CDR1 SGHRS, CDR2 YFSETQ. V lost 4 bases to trimming and J lost 4 bases, with 8 bases between them. DNA for the CDR3: TGCGCCAGCAGCCGAGACAGCACCGGGGAGCTGTTTTTT. Protein product: CASSRDSTGELFF.

In its sample, this clonotype was seen many times. V gene TRBV20-1 combines with J gene TRBJ2-3, with 14 bases fitting TRBD2. Germline V gene data show CDR1 as DFQATT and CDR2 as SNEGSKA (reference sequence). The CDR3 is 15 amino acids. V was pared by 6 bases and J by 4 bases, with 6 bases of the junction left unmatched. This CDR3 reads CSAAGTSGSADTQYF. The CDR3 nucleotides are TGCAGTGCGGCTGGGACTAGCGGGAGTGCAGATACGCAGTATTTT.

This clonotype has only a few counts. The chain combines TRBV9 with TRBJ2-1; TRBD2 matches 12 bases. The ends lost 3 bases at V and 6 bases at J; junction bases unmatched: 7. Germline V gene sequence: CDR1 SGDLS, CDR2 YYNGEE. This CDR3 contains 16 residues. The CDR3 nucleotides read TGTGCCAGCAGCGCCGCCGGGACTAGCGGGCTCAATGAGCAGTTCTTC. This sequence encodes CASSAAGTSGLNEQFF.

Notes on this clonotype: A much larger clone sits a single nucleotide away, making a read error possible. The gene calls are TRBV28 and TRBJ1-2, with D unresolved. This CDR3 contains 12 residues. Between the trimmed V and J ends, which lost 6 bases and 8 bases, there was a span of 13 bases. Germline CDR1 and CDR2: MDHEN and SYDVKM. Here the CDR3 DNA reads TGTGCCAGCAGCCTAACTAATGACGGCTACACCTTC. Translation: CASSLTNDGYTF.

This clonotype was observed many times. The genes are TRBV10-2 and TRBJ2-7; D might be TRBD2 (6 bases). Germline values: CDR1 WSHSY, CDR2 SAAADI. This CDR3 comprises 14 residues. Trimming pared 0 bases from V and 7 bases from J, leaving 13 bases between. The CDR3 nucleotides read TGCGCCAGCAGTGAGTCTCCTCGGGGGACGGAGCAGTACTTC. It translates to CASSESPRGTEQYF.

This clonotype was detected ten times or more. The rearrangement uses TRBV19 and TRBJ2-2; the match to TRBD2 covers 14 bases. Germline CDR1 LNHDA, CDR2 SQIVND (reference sequence). J lost 3 bases, V lost 2 bases, and 5 bases had no gene match. This CDR3 region has 18 residues. The CDR3 sequence: CASSIRTSGRTHTGELFF. As DNA, the CDR3 is TGTGCCAGTAGTATAAGGACTAGCGGGAGGACTCACACCGGGGAGCTGTTTTTT.